Listed here are 14 T cell receptor beta chains from one sample, sequenced in a study of T-cell reconstitution after alpha-beta-depleted transplantation in children. As it was prepared, the TCRbeta library received unique molecular identifiers. From the PCR reads, TCRdb called clonotypes with MiXCR, one entry per CDR3 protein. In the table there are just under 350,000 distinct CDR3 sequences, roughly 16% of which are singletons. Specimen: PBMCs, mostly from graft donor cells, collected 360 days after TCRalphabeta/CD19-depleted stem cell transplant. These receptors were taken from a male patient aged 2 to 10 who had a stem cell transplant for acute lymphoblastic leukemia, so the T cells may come from the graft donor.

This clonotype was observed a handful of times. The chain uses TRBV7-9 and TRBJ1-2, with D possibly matching TRBD1 (6 bases). This CDR3 region has 15 residues. Trimming stripped 0 bases from V and 2 bases from J, with 10 bases between. The V gene's germline CDR1 is SEHNR and CDR2 FQNEAQ (reference sequence). CDR3 nucleotide sequence: TGTGCCAGCAGCTTAGCGGGGGGCCACAACTATGGCTACACCTTC. Translating it yields CASSLAGGHNYGYTF.

V is TRBV2 and J is TRBJ2-1, with a weak D call TRBD2 (5 bases). The CDR3 extends over 13 amino acids. V gave up 9 bases and J gave up 8 bases, with 17 bases separating them. Germline CDR1 reads SNHLY; CDR2 reads FYNNEI. This chain's CDR3 is CAREELGSDEQFF. Here the CDR3 DNA reads TGTGCCAGAGAAGAACTAGGTTCCGATGAGCAGTTCTTC.

A few counts support this clonotype. CDR3: CASSQEIGVANYGYTF. The CDR3 nucleotides read TGTGCCAGCAGCCAAGAGATTGGAGTTGCTAACTATGGCTACACCTTC. The chain has TRBV3-1 and TRBJ1-2; D call uncertain. Germline V gives CDR1 LGHDT, CDR2 YNNKEL (reference sequence). Trimming removed 0 bases at V and 0 bases at J, with 11 bases between. This CDR3 region has 16 residues. The full variable domain, in which reference TRBV3-1 and TRBJ1-2 provide the parts outside the CDR3, is DTAVSQTPKYLVTQMGNDKSIKCEQNLGHDTMYWYKQDSKKFLKIMFSYNNKELIINETVPNRFSPKSPDKAHLNLHINSLELGDSAVYFCASSQEIGVANYGYTFGSGTRLTVV.

This clonotype was seen only a few times. CDR3 residues: CSAEQGVDAFF. DNA of the CDR3: TGCAGTGCAGAACAGGGGGTCGACGCTTTCTTT. The V and J genes are TRBV20-1 and TRBJ1-1, with 8 nucleotides matching TRBD1. This CDR3 is 11 amino acids long. V shed 6 bases, J shed 11 bases, and the junction held 8 bases outside the gene matches. The germline V gene has CDR1 DFQATT and CDR2 SNEGSKA (reference sequence).

The rearrangement joins TRBV12-3 or TRBV12-4 to TRBJ2-7; D is unclear. The CDR3 runs to 13 residues. Trimming took off 3 bases at V and 4 bases at J, with 10 bases between the two ends. CDR3 nucleotides: TGTGCCAGCAGTTTTAGACCCCCGTACGAGCAGTACTTC. The encoded protein is CASSFRPPYEQYF.

This clonotype has more than one count but fewer than ten. This rearrangement joins TRBV5-5 to TRBJ2-1; the D gene is possibly TRBD1 (5 bases). V shed 1 base and J shed 8 bases, with 16 bases lying between them. This CDR3 spans 15 amino acids. CDR1 SGHKS and CDR2 YYEKEE come from the germline V gene (reference sequence). CDR3 protein: CASSLLARWGDEQFF. CDR3 in DNA: TGTGCCAGCAGCTTGTTGGCTAGATGGGGCGATGAGCAGTTCTTC.

About this clonotype itself: An end of the junction differs from the germline gene, which may be a read error. The DNA of the CDR3 is TGTAGTGCTAGAGGTTTAGGACTAGCGGCCAATGAGCAGTTCTTC. It encodes CSARGLGLAANEQFF. The J gene is TRBJ2-1, the V gene TRBV20-1, with 10 bases identical to TRBD2. The CDR3 covers 15 residues. CDR1 and CDR2 (germline): DFQATT, SNEGSKA (reference sequence).

This clonotype appeared many times. The chain employs TRBV20-1 and TRBJ2-2; 11 bases match TRBD2. The CDR3 length is 14 residues. Germline V gene sequence: CDR1 DFQATT, CDR2 SNEGSKA (reference sequence). The V segment lost 6 bases and the J segment 5 bases; nucleotides outside the gene matches: 5. This CDR3 reads CSALAGGRTGELFF. The DNA of the CDR3 is TGCAGTGCCTTAGCGGGAGGGCGGACCGGGGAGCTGTTTTTT.

This clonotype was picked up a small number of times. CDR3: CASSVEANIQYF. As DNA, the CDR3 is TGTGCCAGCAGCGTCGAGGCAAACATTCAGTACTTC. V and J are TRBV7-9 and TRBJ2-4; no firm D call. The germline CDR1 and CDR2 sequences are SEHNR and FQNEAQ (reference sequence). Trimming left V 5 bases short and J 6 bases short, with 8 bases between. The CDR3 loop spans 12 amino acids.

This clonotype was observed a few times. This chain connects TRBV15 to TRBJ2-1; 13 bases are shared with TRBD2. This CDR3 spans 16 amino acids. From germline, CDR1 is LNHNV and CDR2 YYDKDF (reference sequence). Germline trimming cut 1 base from V and 3 bases from J; bases unmatched to any gene: 0. In nucleotides, the CDR3 is TGTGCCACCAGCAGAGGACTAGCGGGAGGCTACAATGAGCAGTTCTTC. This sequence encodes CATSRGLAGGYNEQFF.

The table lists this clonotype with a few counts. This chain uses TRBV12-3 or TRBV12-4 with TRBJ2-1; D perhaps matches TRBD2 (5 bases). Trimming took 3 bases from V and 0 from J, leaving 9 bases between them. The CDR3 sequence is 15 residues long. CDR3 loop: CASSFRAVSYNEQFF. The CDR3 coding sequence is TGTGCCAGCAGTTTTCGAGCGGTCTCCTACAATGAGCAGTTCTTC.

The sample holds a few counts of this clonotype. The chain is built from TRBV27 and TRBJ1-2; 8 nucleotides match TRBD1. Looked up from germline, CDR1 is MNHEY and CDR2 is SMNVEV (reference sequence). There are 15 residues in the CDR3. V shed 4 bases, J shed 4 bases, and the junction held 8 bases outside the gene matches. This chain's CDR3 is CASSSTGGMGYGYTF. Written as DNA, the CDR3 is TGTGCCAGCAGTTCCACAGGGGGTATGGGCTATGGCTACACCTTC.

This clonotype was recorded once. The gene calls are TRBV4-2 and TRBJ2-5; D possibly matches TRBD1 or TRBD2 (6 bases each). CDR3 length: 14 residues. V was pared by 8 bases and J by 2 bases, with 15 bases between. The germline V gene encodes CDR1 LGHNA and CDR2 YNFKEQ. In nucleotides, the CDR3 is TGTGCCAGCGGCCTAGGGGGGCGGCAAGAGACCCAGTACTTC. This sequence encodes CASGLGGRQETQYF.

The chain links TRBV28 to TRBJ2-7; D possibly corresponds to TRBD2 (6 bases). CDR1 MDHEN and CDR2 SYDVKM come from the germline V gene. This CDR3 region has 14 residues. The V end was cut by 2 bases, the J end by 2 bases, with 10 bases between. Here the CDR3 reads CASSLGAGPYEQYF. In DNA form, the CDR3 reads TGTGCCAGCAGTTTAGGAGCGGGCCCCTACGAGCAGTACTTC.